The 22 T cell receptor beta chains below were found in one sample sequenced in a study of cytomegalovirus exposure and HLA in healthy donors. PCR involved 60 Vbeta and 13 Jbeta primers. Only in-frame clones appear in the TCRdb table, and some are missing; sequencing was by immunoSEQ multiplex PCR. The sample has 210,000 or so clones; around 73% are singletons. Sequenced: PBMCs. These receptors came from a woman in her twenties or thirties in good health and CMV-seropositive.

The chain couples TRBV15 to TRBJ1-2; D may be TRBD1 (5 bases). Trimming cost V 0 bases and J 6 bases, with 8 bases left between them. The V gene's germline CDR1 is LNHNV and CDR2 YYDKDF (reference sequence). The CDR3 runs 13 residues. The CDR3 sequence is CATSRDRGDGYTF. In DNA, the CDR3 is TGTGCCACCAGCAGAGACCGGGGGGATGGCTACACCTTC. Full variable domain (missing parts from reference TRBV15 and TRBJ1-2): DAMVIQNPRYQVTQFGKPVTLSCSQTLNHNVMYWYQQKSSQAPKLLFHYYDKDFNNEADTPDNFQSRRPNTSFCFLDIRSPGLGDTAMYLCATSRDRGDGYTFGSGTRLTVV.

The genes are TRBV2 and TRBJ1-2, with D possibly matching TRBD1 (5 bases). Trimming took 6 bases from V and 7 from J, leaving 12 bases between them. The CDR3 extends over 12 amino acids. Per germline, CDR1 SNHLY and CDR2 FYNNEI. CDR3 sequence reads: CASRDLRAGYTF. The CDR3 DNA is TGTGCCAGCAGGGACCTCAGGGCTGGCTACACCTTC.

CDR3 protein: CASSSGTVNEKLFF. In nucleotides, the CDR3 is TGTGCCAGCAGTTCAGGGACAGTTAATGAAAAACTGTTTTTT. The chain combines TRBV28 with TRBJ1-4, with 7 positions matching TRBD1. CDR1 and CDR2 from the germline V gene are MDHEN and SYDVKM. The length of the CDR3 is 14 residues. V lost 4 bases to trimming and J lost 4 bases; unmatched junction nucleotides: 3.

The J gene is TRBJ2-1, the V gene TRBV19; 10 bases fit TRBD1. The CDR3 is 15 amino acids. Germline values: CDR1 LNHDA, CDR2 SQIVND (reference sequence). The junction had 9 bases not matched to a gene; V was cut back by 6 bases and J by 7 bases. This chain's CDR3 is CASSSPGQGWNEQFF. DNA for the CDR3: TGTGCCAGTAGCTCACCGGGACAGGGGTGGAATGAGCAGTTCTTC.

CDR3 nucleotides: TGTGCCAGCAGTTTGCGAGTTGCAACTAATGAAAAACTGTTTTTT. Its protein product is CASSLRVATNEKLFF. J is TRBJ1-4 and V is TRBV28; D is undetermined. The CDR3 is made up of 15 amino acids. V lost 3 bases and J 0 bases, leaving 8 bases between the germline ends. Per the germline V gene, CDR1 is MDHEN and CDR2 is SYDVKM. The entire variable domain, with the rest obtained from reference TRBV28 and TRBJ1-4, is as follows: DVKVTQSSRYLVKRTGEKVFLECVQDMDHENMFWYRQDPGLGLRLIYFSYDVKMKEKGDIPEGYSVSREKKERFSLILESASTNQTSMYLCASSLRVATNEKLFFGSGTQLSVL.

J is TRBJ1-4 and V is TRBV4-2, with D unclear. The V and J ends lost 10 bases and 0 bases respectively, with 12 bases between them. The CDR3 has 14 amino acids. Germline V gene sequence: CDR1 LGHNA, CDR2 YNFKEQ. The CDR3 is CATNSGTTNEKLFF. For the CDR3, the DNA is TGTGCCACCAATTCCGGGACAACTAATGAAAAACTGTTTTTT.

V usage is TRBV2 and J usage is TRBJ1-4, with D possibly being TRBD1 (5 bases). CDR1 is SNHLY and CDR2 is FYNNEI in the germline V gene. The length of the CDR3 is 14 residues. V was clipped by 4 bases and J by 0 bases, with 6 bases between them. For the CDR3, the DNA is TGTGCCAGCAGTGTGACAGCAACTAATGAAAAACTGTTTTTT. This translates into CASSVTATNEKLFF.

This chain links TRBV5-1 with TRBJ1-4, with D perhaps TRBD1 (5 bases). The CDR3 length is 14 residues. Germline loops: CDR1 SGHRS, CDR2 YFSETQ. The V end lost 1 base, the J end lost 4 bases, and 8 bases lay between the germline ends. The CDR3 spells CASSLRGDNEKLFF. The CDR3 coding sequence is TGCGCCAGCAGCTTGCGGGGGGATAATGAAAAACTGTTTTTT.

This clone has more than one count but fewer than ten. The chain carries TRBV6-1 and TRBJ2-7; TRBD1 might be the D (5 bases). Trimming shortened V by 2 bases and J by 0 bases, and 8 bases separated the two germline ends. CDR3 size: 14 residues. The V gene's germline CDR1 is MNHNS and CDR2 SASEGT. The CDR3 reads CASSEQGGSYEQYF. The CDR3 coding sequence is TGTGCCAGCAGTGAACAGGGCGGCTCCTACGAGCAGTACTTC.

The chain combines TRBV5-4 with TRBJ2-7, with D hard to call. This CDR3 comprises 13 residues. Trimming shortened V by 0 bases and J by 4 bases, and 8 bases separated the two germline ends. Germline assignment: CDR1 SGHNT and CDR2 YYREEE (reference sequence). This CDR3 is CASSLGARYEQYF. CDR3 coding DNA: TGTGCCAGCAGCTTGGGGGCCAGGTACGAGCAGTACTTC.

The genes are TRBV7-9 and TRBJ2-2; 8 bases match TRBD1. Germline CDR1 is SEHNR and CDR2 is FQNEAQ (reference sequence). Trimming removed 3 bases from V and 4 bases from J; junction bases left unmatched: 1. The CDR3 length is 14 residues. The CDR3 DNA sequence: TGTGCCAGCAGCTTTACAGGGGGCACCGGGGAGCTGTTTTTT. Protein product: CASSFTGGTGELFF.

The rearrangement links TRBV28 to TRBJ2-2; tentatively, D is TRBD2 (6 bases). Trimming cost V 5 bases and J 5 bases, with 15 bases left between them. This CDR3 has 15 residues. Germline-derived CDR1 and CDR2 are MDHEN and SYDVKM. As DNA, the CDR3 is TGTGCCAGCAGTCTCACAAGCGGGCGTACCGGGGAGCTGTTTTTT. This encodes CASSLTSGRTGELFF.

This chain joins TRBV5-1 and TRBJ1-1; 7 nucleotides agree with TRBD1. Germline V CDR1 and CDR2: SGHRS, YFSETQ. This CDR3 is 15 amino acids long. V lost 2 bases, J lost 1 base, and 5 bases stayed unmatched. The CDR3 nucleotides are TGCGCCAGCAGCTTAGGGGGCGGACAGAACACTGAAGCTTTCTTT. It translates to CASSLGGGQNTEAFF.

The J gene is TRBJ1-1, the V gene TRBV7-7; the D gene is possibly TRBD1 (5 bases). Deletions cut 3 bases from V and 6 bases from J, with 11 bases between. Germline V gives CDR1 SSHAT, CDR2 FNYEAQ (reference sequence). The CDR3 totals 13 residues. The CDR3 here is CASSLGTGAEAFF. CDR3 in DNA: TGTGCCAGCAGCTTGGGGACGGGAGCTGAAGCTTTCTTT.

The chain links TRBV30 to TRBJ2-2, with 9 nucleotides matching TRBD1. Germline V lookup: CDR1 GTSNPN, CDR2 SVGIG (reference sequence). The CDR3 totals 16 residues. The CDR3 DNA is TGTGCGGCCGGGACAGGGTCTATCCCGAACACCGGGGAGCTGTTTTTT. This translates into CAAGTGSIPNTGELFF.

V and J are TRBV19 and TRBJ1-5; 7 bases agree with TRBD1. CDR3 length: 13 amino acids. The germline CDR1 and CDR2 sequences are LNHDA and SQIVND (reference sequence). V lost 6 bases and J lost 5; bases outside the gene matches: 4. CDR3 residues: CASSRDRDQPQHF. As DNA, the CDR3 is TGTGCCAGTAGCCGAGACAGGGATCAGCCCCAGCATTTT.

The chain links TRBV11-2 to TRBJ2-2; TRBD1 aligns across 7 bases. Per germline, CDR1 SGHAT and CDR2 FQNNGV. The ends lost 1 base at V and 5 bases at J; junction bases unmatched: 4. CDR3 length: 15 residues. The DNA of the CDR3 is TGTGCCAGCAGCTTAGTACAGGGGTTGACCGGGGAGCTGTTTTTT. Translation gives CASSLVQGLTGELFF.

The rearrangement uses TRBV2 and TRBJ2-5, with 11 bases aligning to TRBD1. Gene TRBJ2-7 matches the end of the DNA better, so the J call may be wrong. The germline V gene encodes CDR1 SNHLY and CDR2 FYNNEI. This CDR3 has 14 amino acids. DNA of the CDR3: TGTGCCAGCAGAATGGGACAGGGGGTCTACGAGCAGTACTTC. Translating it yields CASRMGQGVYEQYF.

CDR3 nucleotides: TGTGCCAGCAGTAGACAGCCTGGGGAGCTGTTTTTT. Encoded protein: CASSRQPGELFF. The chain joins TRBV28 to TRBJ2-2; a possible D gene is TRBD1 (5 bases). Germline values: CDR1 MDHEN, CDR2 SYDVKM. V was trimmed by 5 bases and J by 8 bases, leaving 9 bases between them. This CDR3 has 12 residues.

The gene calls are TRBV19 and TRBJ1-1; 7 nucleotides agree with TRBD1. V was clipped by 6 bases and J by 8 bases; unmatched bases: 6. The CDR3 consists of 12 residues. The V gene's germline CDR1 is LNHDA and CDR2 SQIVND (reference sequence). The CDR3 coding sequence is TGTGCCAGTAGATACCTACAGGGGGAAGCTTTCTTT. Amino acid sequence: CASRYLQGEAFF.

This chain connects TRBV2 to TRBJ1-1, with 7 positions matching TRBD1. The CDR3 consists of 13 residues. V was clipped by 6 bases and J by 5 bases; unmatched bases: 6. Germline CDR1 reads SNHLY; CDR2 reads FYNNEI. The DNA of the CDR3 is TGTGCCAGCAGACTCGGACAGGAGACTGAAGCTTTCTTT. The encoded protein is CASRLGQETEAFF. Variable domain in full (rest from reference TRBV2 and TRBJ1-1): EPEVTQTPSHQVTQMGQEVILRCVPISNHLYFYWYRQILGQKVEFLVSFYNNEISEKSEIFDDQFSVERPDGSNFTLKIRSTKLEDSAMYFCASRLGQETEAFFGQGTRLTVV.

This clone turned up a few times. Additional DNA sequences in this sample encode the identical CDR3. The chain has TRBV7-2 and TRBJ1-2; possibly TRBD1 for D (6 bases). The CDR3 has 13 residues. Per the germline V gene, CDR1 is SGHTA and CDR2 is FQGNSA. The ends were cut back, 5 bases at V and 2 bases at J, with 9 bases in the middle. The CDR3: CASSPDRNYGYTF. The CDR3 coding sequence is TGTGCCAGCAGCCCGGACAGAAACTATGGCTACACCTTC.